This is a list of T cell receptor beta chains from one sample in a study of shared clonotypes between healthy human individuals. TCRdb keeps only in-frame clones here, not all; method: immunoSEQ multiplex PCR. This sample yields 850,000 to 1,200,000 clones, of which about 75% are seen a single time; approximately 1.5% belongs to the top ten. The sequencing input was memory CD4+ T cells sorted from blood. The origin of the receptors is a young man in good health. CDR3s include the opening cysteine and the closing phenylalanine or tryptophan. The order of the fields is CDR3 DNA, CDR3 protein, clone size, V gene, D gene, J gene. D genes are given only for firm matches. Expanded clones get a size class; other rows say once, few or many, or leave the size out.

TGTGCCAGCAGCCAGGTGGTGGGGCCCCACGAGCAGTACTTC,CASSQVVGPHEQYF,NA,TRBV21-1,NA,TRBJ2-7
TGTGCCAGCAGTATCACAGGGAGCAGGTCGGGAGAAGGCGACGAGCAGTACTTC,CASSITGSRSGEGDEQYF,few,TRBV2,NA,TRBJ2-7
TGTGCCAGCTCACCCAGACAATCGACAGGGTCTGAAAAACTGTTTTTT,CASSPRQSTGSEKLFF,many,TRBV18,TRBD1,TRBJ1-4
TGTGCCAGCAGCCAAGATCCCAGTCGGGGGACAGATACGCAGTATTTT,CASSQDPSRGTDTQYF,NA,TRBV4-2,NA,TRBJ2-3
TGTGCCAGCAGTAGGGACAGGGGTAGCGAGCAGTACTTC,CASSRDRGSEQYF,NA,TRBV2,TRBD1,TRBJ2-7
TGTGCCTGGAGGTTAGCGGGGGGCTCCTACGAGCAGTACTTC,CAWRLAGGSYEQYF,once,TRBV30,TRBD2,TRBJ2-7
TGTGCCAGCAGCTTACAGGGGCTGGAGACCCAGTACTTC,CASSLQGLETQYF,NA,TRBV11-2,NA,TRBJ2-5
TGTGCCAGCAAGACCGGGACAGGGAGCACTACAGGCAATCAGCCCCAGCATTTT,CASKTGTGSTTGNQPQHF,NA,TRBV28,TRBD1,TRBJ1-5
TGTGCCAGCACCCTATTGGGGGACGATGGGACTGAAGCTTTCTTT,CASTLLGDDGTEAFF,few,TRBV14,NA,TRBJ1-1
TGTGCCATCAACGCGGAGTGGGTAGCGGGAGACACCGGGGAGCTGTTTTTT,CAINAEWVAGDTGELFF,many,TRBV10-3,TRBD2,TRBJ2-2